The 15 T cell receptor beta chains given below trace back to one sample, sequenced in a study of blood T cells in healthy people across ages. With a J-beta primer mix and a sample-barcoded 5' primer, a second PCR ran about 7 to 12 cycles. A single record per CDR3 protein comes from TCRdb applying MiXCR to the 5' RACE reads. The table lists 710,000 or so distinct CDR3 sequences, around a fifth of them singletons. The source material was blood. The receptors derive from a man in his sixties or seventies in good health.

V and J are TRBV29-1 and TRBJ2-6; D perhaps matches TRBD1 (5 bases). From germline, CDR1 is SQVTM and CDR2 ANQGSEA. Trimming took 1 base from V and 3 from J, leaving 10 bases between them. This CDR3 is 15 amino acids long. In DNA, the CDR3 is TGCAGCGTTGAAGTTAGGGGTAGTGGGGCCAACGTCCTGACTTTC. Protein sequence: CSVEVRGSGANVLTF. The complete variable domain, with remaining parts taken from reference TRBV29-1 and TRBJ2-6, reads SAVISQKPSRDICQRGTSLTIQCQVDSQVTMMFWYRQQPGQSLTLIATANQGSEATYESGFVIDKFPISRPNLTFSTLTVSNMSPEDSSIYLCSVEVRGSGANVLTFGAGSRLTVL.

V is TRBV20-1 and J is TRBJ2-5; D is unclear. The CDR3 totals 13 residues. V dropped 5 bases and J dropped 5 bases, with 15 bases sitting between them. Per germline, CDR1 DFQATT and CDR2 SNEGSKA (reference sequence). In DNA form, the CDR3 reads TGCAGTGCTCGGTATGGACGGTGGGAGACCCAGTACTTC. Protein: CSARYGRWETQYF.

The chain recombines TRBV6-6 with TRBJ2-1; perhaps TRBD2 as D (5 bases). Germline loops: CDR1 MNHNY, CDR2 SVGAGI (reference sequence). Trimming pared 8 bases from V and 6 bases from J, leaving 11 bases between. This CDR3 spans 12 amino acids. The CDR3 protein is CASGDYTNEQFF. The CDR3 bases are TGTGCCAGCGGAGACTACACCAATGAGCAGTTCTTC.

The chain recombines TRBV5-1 with TRBJ2-5; maybe TRBD2 (6 bases). Per the germline V gene, CDR1 is SGHRS and CDR2 is YFSETQ. The CDR3 extends over 14 amino acids. Trimming removed 0 bases from V and 5 bases from J, with 11 bases in between. CDR3: CASSLGDSGETQYF. DNA for the CDR3: TGCGCCAGCAGCTTGGGGGACTCCGGGGAGACCCAGTACTTC.

There are a few counts of this clonotype. The rearrangement joins TRBV12-3 or TRBV12-4 to TRBJ1-6, with D tentatively TRBD1 (6 bases). The CDR3 loop spans 16 amino acids. V shed 1 base and J shed 5 bases, with 12 bases lying between them. CDR3 nucleotide sequence: TGTGCCAGCAGTTTAGACAGGGTTATGAATAATTCACCCCTCCACTTT. Protein product: CASSLDRVMNNSPLHF.

This clonotype was observed a handful of times. In nucleotides, the CDR3 is TGTGCCAGCAGTCGAATCGGGTCAACTAATGAAAAACTGTTTTTT. Translation: CASSRIGSTNEKLFF. V usage is TRBV25-1 and J usage is TRBJ1-4; no definite D call. Germline V gene data show CDR1 as MGHDK and CDR2 as SYGVNS. V lost 5 bases to trimming and J lost 0 bases, with 10 bases between them. The CDR3 runs 15 residues. The whole variable domain, filled in from reference TRBV25-1 and TRBJ1-4, reads EADIYQTPRYLVIGTGKKITLECSQTMGHDKMYWYQQDPGMELHLIHYSYGVNSTEKGDLSSESTVSRIRTEHFPLTLESARPSHTSQYLCASSRIGSTNEKLFFGSGTQLSVL.

This clonotype appeared once. The chain employs TRBV9 and TRBJ1-4, with a weak D call TRBD1 (5 bases). The germline V and J ends were trimmed by 0 bases and 5 bases, with 11 bases remaining between them. This CDR3 has 15 residues. Germline loops: CDR1 SGDLS, CDR2 YYNGEE. The CDR3 loop is CASSVGGLLNEKLFF. DNA of the CDR3: TGTGCCAGCAGCGTAGGGGGACTGTTAAATGAAAAACTGTTTTTT.

This clonotype was seen more than once but under ten times. V and J are TRBV19 and TRBJ1-3; D perhaps matches TRBD1 (5 bases). The germline V and J ends were trimmed by 3 bases and 0 bases, with 15 bases remaining between them. Looked up from germline, CDR1 is LNHDA and CDR2 is SQIVND (reference sequence). The CDR3 contains 17 residues. In DNA, the CDR3 is TGTGCCAGTAGTATTGCCGCAGGGCCCCACTCTGGAAACACCATATATTTT. As protein: CASSIAAGPHSGNTIYF. Using reference TRBV19 and TRBJ1-3 for the parts outside the CDR3, the full variable domain is DGGITQSPKYLFRKEGQNVTLSCEQNLNHDAMYWYRQDPGQGLRLIYYSQIVNDFQKGDIAEGYSVSREKKESFPLTVTSAQKNPTAFYLCASSIAAGPHSGNTIYFGEGSWLTVV.

The chain is built from TRBV5-1 and TRBJ2-1, with TRBD2 identical over 7 bases. Germline lookup yields CDR1 SGHRS and CDR2 YFSETQ. This CDR3 is built from 15 residues. V was clipped by 4 bases and J by 3 bases; unmatched bases: 7. The chain's CDR3 is CASSKRDEVYNEQFF. In nucleotides, the CDR3 is TGCGCCAGCAGCAAGCGGGACGAAGTCTACAATGAGCAGTTCTTC.

This clonotype has more than one count but fewer than ten. This rearrangement joins TRBV7-9 to TRBJ2-3; tentatively, D is TRBD1 (5 bases). Trimming shortened V by 7 bases and J by 8 bases, and 10 bases separated the two germline ends. The CDR3 sequence is 11 residues long. Germline CDR1 and CDR2: SEHNR and FQNEAQ (reference sequence). The CDR3 sequence is CASTPQGTQYF. CDR3 sequence (DNA): TGTGCCAGCACCCCGCAGGGTACGCAGTATTTT.

This clonotype was counted only a few times. The rearrangement joins TRBV4-3 to TRBJ1-5; a weak D match, TRBD1 (6 bases). V dropped 0 bases and J dropped 7 bases, with 16 bases sitting between them. Germline V CDR1 and CDR2: LGHNA, YSLEER. This CDR3 comprises 16 residues. CDR3 bases: TGCGCCAGCAGCCAAGATCCCGGGACAAATATACAGCCCCAGCATTTT. This translates into CASSQDPGTNIQPQHF.

The rearrangement links TRBV5-5 to TRBJ2-5; TRBD2 matches at 7 bases. V shed 0 bases and J 5 bases; nucleotides not matched to a gene: 7. CDR1 SGHKS and CDR2 YYEKEE come from the germline V gene (reference sequence). The CDR3 spans 15 residues. The CDR3 region has the DNA TGTGCCAGCAGCTTGGGGGACTATTTCGGGGAGACCCAGTACTTC. Protein: CASSLGDYFGETQYF.

A few counts support this clonotype. V is TRBV4-1 and J is TRBJ2-5; D remains unclear. The better agreement between TRBJ2-1 and the DNA end casts doubt on the J call. Germline V CDR1 and CDR2: MGHRA, YSYEKL. The CDR3 sequence is 11 residues long. CDR3 sequence: CASSQETKQFF. Written as DNA, the CDR3 is TGCGCCAGCAGCCAAGAGACAAAGCAGTTCTTC.

For this clonotype: The junction differs from germline at one of its ends, possibly a read error. J is TRBJ2-1 and V is TRBV28, with 9 nucleotides matching TRBD2. Germline V gene lookup returns CDR1 MDHEN and CDR2 SYDVKM. The CDR3 is made up of 15 amino acids. The CDR3 loop is CVSSLPLAGANEQFF. CDR3 nucleotide sequence: TGTGTCAGCAGTTTACCCTTAGCGGGAGCGAATGAGCAGTTCTTC.

Many counts were recorded for this clonotype. This chain joins TRBV7-2 and TRBJ1-1, with a possible D match to TRBD1 (5 bases). V gave up 5 bases and J gave up 4 bases, with 14 bases separating them. Looked up from germline, CDR1 is SGHTA and CDR2 is FQGNSA. The CDR3 runs to 14 residues. The chain's CDR3 is CASSIPGVITEAFF. The CDR3, as DNA: TGTGCCAGCAGCATCCCGGGGGTGATCACTGAAGCTTTCTTT.